A single sample is the source of the 27 T cell receptor beta chains below, sequenced in a study of T-cell reconstitution after alpha-beta-depleted transplantation in children. During its preparation, the TCRbeta library received unique molecular identifiers. From the PCR reads, TCRdb called clonotypes with MiXCR, one entry per CDR3 protein. The sample has hundreds of thousands of distinct CDR3 sequences; roughly 13% are singletons. Specimen: PBMCs, mostly from graft donor cells, collected 360 days after TCRalphabeta/CD19-depleted stem cell transplant. These receptor sequences come from a male patient under 18 who had a stem cell transplant for acute myeloid leukemia, so the T cells may come from the graft donor.

V and J are TRBV14 and TRBJ2-3; D is undetermined. CDR3 length: 12 amino acids. Germline CDR1 and CDR2: SGHDN and FVKESK. Deletions cut 0 bases from V and 8 bases from J, with 6 bases between. CDR3 nucleotides: TGTGCCAGCAGCCAAGATCGCCTTACGCAGTATTTT. Translating it yields CASSQDRLTQYF.

A few counts support this clonotype. The rearrangement links TRBV5-1 to TRBJ2-1; TRBD1 or TRBD2 may be the D gene (5 bases each). Germline CDR1 is SGHRS and CDR2 is YFSETQ. The CDR3 is 15 amino acids. Trimming took off 4 bases at V and 2 bases at J, with 13 bases between the two ends. The CDR3 coding sequence is TGCGCCAGCAGCCCTCAGGGAGCCACCTACAATGAGCAGTTCTTC. Protein product: CASSPQGATYNEQFF.

The chain has TRBV28 and TRBJ2-7, with 11 bases identical to TRBD2. The CDR3 covers 16 residues. J lost 0 bases, V lost 4 bases, and 5 bases had no gene match. Per the germline V gene, CDR1 is MDHEN and CDR2 is SYDVKM. CDR3 loop: CASSSLSGRASYEQYF. The CDR3 nucleotides are TGTGCCAGCAGTTCCCTTAGCGGGAGGGCCTCCTACGAGCAGTACTTC.

This clonotype was seen at least ten times. The rearrangement links TRBV20-1 to TRBJ1-2; D might be TRBD1 (6 bases). Trimming left V 0 bases short and J 2 bases short, with 13 bases between. The germline V gene encodes CDR1 DFQATT and CDR2 SNEGSKA (reference sequence). The CDR3 covers 15 residues. The CDR3, as DNA: TGCAGTGCTAGAGACGCGGGGGGCGGGAACTATGGCTACACCTTC. Its translation is CSARDAGGGNYGYTF.

Details on this clonotype: The CDR3 carries no conserved terminal phenylalanine or tryptophan, so it likely arises from a read error. The V call is TRBV20-1, the J call TRBJ2-4; tentatively, D is TRBD1 or TRBD2 (5 bases each). V was shortened by 6 bases and J by 0 bases, with 15 bases between the two germline ends. Germline CDR1 and CDR2: DFQATT and SNEGSKA (reference sequence). The length of the CDR3 is 15 residues. The CDR3 sequence: CSARDGQVAKNIQYY. The CDR3 DNA reads TGCAGTGCACGGGACGGACAAGTAGCCAAAAACATTCAGTACTAC.

The gene calls are TRBV5-6 and TRBJ1-5, with D perhaps matching TRBD1 (6 bases). CDR1 is SGHDT, CDR2 YYEEEE, per germline. The CDR3 is 14 residues long. V was pared by 3 bases and J by 3 bases, with 10 bases between. The CDR3 region has the DNA TGTGCCAGCAGCTCACAGGGTGCCAATCAGCCCCAGCATTTT. Protein sequence: CASSSQGANQPQHF.

This clonotype was counted only a few times. The chain couples TRBV6-2 or TRBV6-3 to TRBJ2-1, with D perhaps TRBD1 (6 bases). The CDR3 has 12 residues. V was trimmed by 6 bases and J by 10 bases, leaving 13 bases between them. Per germline, CDR1 MNHEY and CDR2 SVGEGT. The CDR3 bases are TGTGCCAGCAGCAATACAGGGCGGGAGCAGTTCTTC. Its translation: CASSNTGREQFF.

V is TRBV20-1 and J is TRBJ2-1; D not certain. Germline CDR1 DFQATT, CDR2 SNEGSKA (reference sequence). There are 11 residues in the CDR3. With 5 bases removed from V and 9 bases from J, the gap between germline ends came to 11 bases. The CDR3 is CSAPRLSEQFF. Here the CDR3 DNA reads TGCAGTGCTCCGCGCCTCTCTGAGCAGTTCTTC.

This clonotype was observed a handful of times. The CDR3 DNA follows: TGTGCCATCAGTGAGTCGGGCACGGCCTACGAGCAGTACTTC. The encoded protein is CAISESGTAYEQYF. The chain couples TRBV10-3 to TRBJ2-7, with D uncertain. The CDR3 is 14 amino acids. V was pared by 0 bases and J by 2 bases, with 8 bases between. The germline V gene has CDR1 ENHRY and CDR2 SYGVKD.

This clonotype was seen only once. This CDR3 is CASSQTGGLGEQYF. The CDR3 DNA sequence: TGTGCCAGCAGCCAGACAGGGGGCCTGGGCGAGCAGTACTTC. The V and J genes are TRBV11-2 and TRBJ2-7, with 10 bases that match TRBD1. The CDR3 extends over 14 amino acids. After removal of 5 bases from V and 6 bases from J, the junction contained 7 bases not matched to a gene. CDR1 and CDR2 from the germline V gene are SGHAT and FQNNGV.

This chain joins TRBV30 and TRBJ2-4, with D possibly TRBD1 on 6 matching bases. The CDR3 spans 18 residues. Germline V gene data show CDR1 as GTSNPN and CDR2 as SVGIG (reference sequence). V was pared by 1 base and J by 0 bases, with 19 bases between. The DNA of the CDR3 is TGTGCCTGGAGTGCCTCGCCCCCCACAGGGATAGCCAAAAACATTCAGTACTTC. It translates to CAWSASPPTGIAKNIQYF.

This clonotype has only a few counts. This chain connects TRBV7-2 to TRBJ2-7; TRBD1 or TRBD2 may be the D gene (7 bases each). Deletions cut 7 bases from V and 4 bases from J, with 17 bases between. This CDR3 is 14 amino acids long. Germline V gives CDR1 SGHTA, CDR2 FQGNSA. CDR3 sequence reads: CASNGGTALYEQYF. The CDR3 coding sequence is TGTGCCAGCAACGGGGGGACAGCCCTTTACGAGCAGTACTTC.

The table lists this clonotype with a few counts. This CDR3 reads CASSEVDRVNEQFF. Written as DNA, the CDR3 is TGTGCCAGCAGTGAAGTCGACAGGGTCAATGAGCAGTTCTTC. The rearrangement joins TRBV25-1 to TRBJ2-1, with 7 bases identical to TRBD1. CDR1 and CDR2 (germline): MGHDK, SYGVNS. The trim removed 2 bases at V and 6 bases at J, leaving 4 bases unmatched. The CDR3 length is 14 residues.

This clonotype was seen more than once but under ten times. The chain recombines TRBV18 with TRBJ2-7, with 13 positions matching TRBD2. The CDR3 extends over 18 amino acids. Looked up from germline, CDR1 is KGHSH and CDR2 is LQKENI. V gave up 0 bases and J gave up 4 bases; unmatched junction bases: 9. The CDR3 region has the DNA TGTGCCAGCTCACCACCTATCTCGGGGACTAGCGGGAATTACGAGCAGTACTTC. Residues: CASSPPISGTSGNYEQYF.

The V gene is TRBV4-2, the J gene TRBJ2-5, with D uncertain. The CDR3 runs to 16 residues. CDR1 and CDR2 (germline): LGHNA, YNFKEQ. V shed 0 bases and J shed 0 bases, with 11 bases lying between them. The CDR3 nucleotides read TGTGCCAGCAGCCAAGAAACGGGTGCCTACCAAGAGACCCAGTACTTC. Translating it yields CASSQETGAYQETQYF.

This clonotype was picked up many times. The chain is built from TRBV14 and TRBJ2-1; TRBD1 might be the D (5 bases). From germline, CDR1 is SGHDN and CDR2 FVKESK. The CDR3 length is 14 residues. The V end lost 0 bases, the J end lost 10 bases, and 13 bases lay between the germline ends. CDR3 loop: CASSQDGARREQFF. DNA for the CDR3: TGTGCCAGCAGCCAAGATGGGGCCCGTCGAGAGCAGTTCTTC.

A few counts support this clonotype. The chain uses TRBV2 and TRBJ2-7, with D possibly TRBD1 on 6 matching bases. CDR3 size: 17 residues. Germline CDR1 SNHLY, CDR2 FYNNEI. V was clipped by 5 bases and J by 3 bases, with 23 bases between them. The CDR3 is CASSPISNGDTYYEQYF. In DNA form, the CDR3 reads TGTGCCAGCAGTCCCATTTCCAACGGGGACACTTACTACGAGCAGTACTTC.

This clonotype was counted a single time. The chain employs TRBV6-5 and TRBJ1-1; D perhaps matches TRBD1 (5 bases). V was pared by 0 bases and J by 5 bases, with 13 bases between. The CDR3 length is 15 residues. CDR1 MNHEY and CDR2 SVGAGI come from the germline V gene. CDR3 sequence (DNA): TGTGCCAGCAGTTACTCGATCGGGGGGAGGACTGAAGCTTTCTTT. Encoded protein: CASSYSIGGRTEAFF.

Regarding this clonotype: A read error may produce the germline difference seen at one junction end. J is TRBJ2-1 and V is TRBV5-6, with a tentative D call TRBD1 (7 bases). CDR3 length equals 12 residues. Germline V gene data show CDR1 as SGHDT and CDR2 as YYEEEE. The CDR3 loop reads CASKLAGQRELF. The CDR3 DNA reads TGTGCCAGCAAACTCGCGGGACAGAGGGAGCTCTTC.

This clonotype appeared a single time. This chain joins TRBV7-6 and TRBJ2-7; 9 nucleotides line up with TRBD1. The germline CDR1 and CDR2 sequences are SGHVS and FNYEAQ. The trim removed 4 bases at V and 3 bases at J, leaving 7 bases unmatched. The length of the CDR3 is 15 residues. CDR3 sequence reads: CASSSGGDRVYEQYF. The CDR3 coding sequence is TGTGCCAGCAGCTCAGGGGGGGACAGGGTCTACGAGCAGTACTTC.

This clonotype was detected many times. The chain is built from TRBV7-6 and TRBJ2-7, with TRBD2 matching over 12 bases. Losses at the gene ends were 8 bases for V and 7 bases for J; bases not matched to a gene: 0. The CDR3 is 11 residues long. Germline V gives CDR1 SGHVS, CDR2 FNYEAQ. CDR3: CASGLAGEQYF. The CDR3 nucleotides read TGTGCCAGCGGACTAGCGGGGGAGCAGTACTTC.

The rearrangement uses TRBV27 and TRBJ1-5; D is undetermined. This CDR3 spans 14 amino acids. In germline, CDR1 is MNHEY, CDR2 SMNVEV (reference sequence). The ends were cut back, 6 bases at V and 0 bases at J, with 9 bases in the middle. The CDR3 region has the DNA TGTGCCAGCAGCCCCCCCAATAGCAATCAGCCCCAGCATTTT. It yields the protein CASSPPNSNQPQHF.

This clonotype was seen repeatedly, ten times or more. This chain links TRBV18 with TRBJ2-1, with 8 bases lining up with TRBD2. Germline V CDR1 and CDR2: KGHSH, LQKENI. This CDR3 contains 15 residues. The ends lost 3 bases at V and 5 bases at J; junction bases unmatched: 6. The CDR3 DNA sequence: TGTGCCAGCTCACCGAGCGGGAGTCTGAACAATGAGCAGTTCTTC. It codes for CASSPSGSLNNEQFF.

This clonotype was detected a few times. In nucleotides, the CDR3 is TGTGCCAGCACGAGGAGCACTCTCACCGGGGAGCTGTTTTTT. It specifies CASTRSTLTGELFF. The rearrangement links TRBV28 to TRBJ2-2, with no clear D. In germline, CDR1 is MDHEN, CDR2 SYDVKM. The CDR3 is 14 amino acids. Trimming removed 7 bases from V and 4 bases from J, with 13 bases in between.

This sequence joins TRBV12-3 or TRBV12-4 and TRBJ2-6, with D possibly being TRBD1 (6 bases). The CDR3 spans 21 residues. V shed 2 bases and J shed 0 bases, with 23 bases lying between them. CDR3: CASSLPRQARPTNSGANVLTF. In DNA form, the CDR3 reads TGTGCCAGCAGTTTACCCAGACAGGCCCGGCCGACTAACTCTGGGGCCAACGTCCTGACTTTC.

In this sample, this clonotype turned up many times. This chain connects TRBV29-1 to TRBJ2-3, with D possibly being TRBD1 or TRBD2 (5 bases each). The CDR3 is 11 residues long. Germline V gene sequence: CDR1 SQVTM, CDR2 ANQGSEA. The CDR3 DNA reads TGCTACGGGACCAGCACAGATACGCAGTATTTT. Its protein is CYGTSTDTQYF.

J is TRBJ2-1 and V is TRBV30; D is tentatively TRBD1 or TRBD2 (5 bases each). V lost 4 bases, J lost 7 bases, and 26 bases lay in between. The CDR3 spans 17 residues. Per the germline V gene, CDR1 is GTSNPN and CDR2 is SVGIG (reference sequence). The CDR3 here is CAWNRENPGTLGNEQFF. For the CDR3, the DNA is TGTGCCTGGAACAGAGAGAACCCAGGGACCCTTGGAAATGAGCAGTTCTTC.